This T cell receptor (beta chain) originates from a study of T and B cells in COVID-19 patients. Whole-study context: Of more than 19 active-infection patients, over 9 were critically ill with mechanical ventilation or extracorporeal membrane oxygenation.

Blood genomic DNA input for TRB amplification was about 250-550 ng. The V and J ends lost 0 bases and 7 bases respectively, with 8 bases between them. The CDR3 totals 13 residues. Germline CDR1 and CDR2: MNHEY and SVGAGI. TRB rearrangements were amplified by multiplex PCR with BIOMED2 TRB-A/B primers. TCRdb re-called the multiplex PCR reads with MiXCR, one entry per CDR3 protein. The table shows some 13,000 distinct CDR3 sequences, with around 25% occurring only once. This clonotype is categorized as medium-sized. The sample was blood. J is TRBJ2-3 and V is TRBV6-5; unclear D gene. The sequence derives from a human donor who had recovered from COVID-19. The CDR3 loop is CASSYSPLNTQYF. The CDR3 region has the DNA TGTGCCAGCAGTTACTCTCCGCTGAATACGCAGTATTTT.